This TCR beta chain was captured in a study of spatial heterogeneity in lung cancer. About the study: Alpha-chain sequences were consistently detected in smaller numbers than beta-chain sequences. General study results and limits: Expanded intratumoral alpha and beta TCR counts tracked tumor mutation counts.

With 2 bases clipped from V and 7 bases from J, the junction kept 6 bases outside the gene matches. Per the germline V gene, CDR1 is SGHTA and CDR2 is FQGNSA. The CDR3 extends over 15 amino acids. Regarding time point: sample taken at primary tumor resection. This clonotype has at least ten counts. Its matching antigen is unknown. With the library built for alpha chains, this beta chain is off target and its frequency is not meaningful. A distinct unique molecular identifier was carried by each TCR cDNA molecule. Each CDR3 protein is one row after TCRdb ran MiXCR on the 5' RACE reads. The data hold over 15,000 distinct CDR3 sequences, with around 6.4% observed a single time.

The chain carries TRBV7-2 and TRBJ2-7; 12 bases agree with TRBD1. The source was lung tumor tissue, collected at surgery. The TCR comes from a female donor with early-stage non-small cell lung cancer. The DNA for the CDR3 is TGTGCCAGCAGCTTACAGGGGACAGGGGGCCAGGAGCAGTACTTC. This sequence encodes CASSLQGTGGQEQYF.